The rows below give T cell receptor beta chains drawn from one sample of a study of T cell responses to AZD1222 COVID-19 vaccine. Repertoires were generated with immunoSEQ multiplex PCR, while TCRdb's copy carries only in-frame clones and drops some. The table records 150,000 or so clones, 88% of them present only once. The material was peripheral blood, obtained on day 0 of AZD1222 vaccination. The receptor source for this set is an adult in good health. Both conserved end residues are part of each CDR3. Each record gives: CDR3 DNA, CDR3 protein, clone size, J gene, V gene, D gene. D genes are given only for firm matches. Part of the rows lack a size; the others show once, few, many or a class for expanded clones.

CDR3 DNA: TGTGCCAGCAGTGAGCGCACAGATACGCAGTATTTT
CDR3 protein: CASSERTDTQYF
clone size: -
J gene: TRBJ2-3
V gene: TRBV12-3/TRBV12-4
D gene: -

CDR3 DNA: TGTGCCAGCACCCTTAGCGGAAAAAATGAGCAGTTCTTC
CDR3 protein: CASTLSGKNEQFF
clone size: -
J gene: TRBJ2-1
V gene: TRBV28
D gene: -

CDR3 DNA: TGCGCCAGCAGCTTGGGGGACAGCCAAGAGACCCAGTACTTC
CDR3 protein: CASSLGDSQETQYF
clone size: -
J gene: TRBJ2-5
V gene: TRBV5-1
D gene: TRBD1

CDR3 DNA: TGTGCCAGCTCACCCTACGGTAGGGAATACTACGAGCAGTACTTC
CDR3 protein: CASSPYGREYYEQYF
clone size: -
J gene: TRBJ2-7
V gene: TRBV18
D gene: -

CDR3 DNA: TGTGCCAGCAGCGCACAGGGGGTAGGAGACACTGAAGCTTTCTTT
CDR3 protein: CASSAQGVGDTEAFF
clone size: -
J gene: TRBJ1-1
V gene: TRBV6-2/TRBV6-3
D gene: TRBD1

CDR3 DNA: TGTGCCAGCAGCCAAGATCTGGGTAGGCCCCAGCATTTT
CDR3 protein: CASSQDLGRPQHF
clone size: -
J gene: TRBJ1-5
V gene: TRBV14
D gene: -

CDR3 DNA: TGTGCCAGCAGCCAAGGGACAGGGGCCTATGGCTACACCTTC
CDR3 protein: CASSQGTGAYGYTF
clone size: -
J gene: TRBJ1-2
V gene: TRBV3-1/TRBV3-2
D gene: TRBD1

CDR3 DNA: TGTGCCAGCAGTTTACGCCCGGGAGAGCAGTTCTTC
CDR3 protein: CASSLRPGEQFF
clone size: -
J gene: TRBJ2-1
V gene: TRBV27
D gene: -

CDR3 DNA: TGTGCCAGTAGTACCGACAGGGGCTACGAGCAGTACTTC
CDR3 protein: CASSTDRGYEQYF
clone size: -
J gene: TRBJ2-7
V gene: TRBV19
D gene: TRBD1

CDR3 DNA: TGTGCCAGCAGCTCCGGGACCACTAGAACCGGGGAGCTGTTTTTT
CDR3 protein: CASSSGTTRTGELFF
clone size: few
J gene: TRBJ2-2
V gene: TRBV5-5
D gene: -

CDR3 DNA: TGTGCCAGCAGCCCTTCGGGACAGGAGTATACCCCTACCCATCAGCCCCAGCATTTT
CDR3 protein: CASSPSGQEYTPTHQPQHF
clone size: -
J gene: TRBJ1-5
V gene: TRBV6-2/TRBV6-3
D gene: TRBD1

CDR3 DNA: TGTGCCTCAGGGCAGAGCTCCTACGAGCAGTACTTC
CDR3 protein: CASGQSSYEQYF
clone size: -
J gene: TRBJ2-7
V gene: TRBV2
D gene: -

CDR3 DNA: TGTGCCAGCAGTTTATCCCCGCTCAATGAGCAGTTCTTC
CDR3 protein: CASSLSPLNEQFF
clone size: -
J gene: TRBJ2-1
V gene: TRBV28
D gene: -

CDR3 DNA: TGTGCCAGCATCCCCCAGGAGGCGGATAATTCACCCCTCCACTTT
CDR3 protein: CASIPQEADNSPLHF
clone size: -
J gene: TRBJ1-6
V gene: TRBV27
D gene: -

CDR3 DNA: TGTGCCAGTAGCACAGGGTTTTCCGGGGAGCTGTTTTTT
CDR3 protein: CASSTGFSGELFF
clone size: -
J gene: TRBJ2-2
V gene: TRBV19
D gene: -

CDR3 DNA: TGCGCCAGCAGTGAAGGGACAGGGGGATCCTACGAGCAGTACTTC
CDR3 protein: CASSEGTGGSYEQYF
clone size: -
J gene: TRBJ2-7
V gene: TRBV10-2
D gene: TRBD1

CDR3 DNA: TGTGCCAGCAGTCCAAGGACAGGGAACTACGAGCAGTACTTC
CDR3 protein: CASSPRTGNYEQYF
clone size: -
J gene: TRBJ2-7
V gene: TRBV6-5
D gene: TRBD1

CDR3 DNA: TGTGCCAGCCCACTAGCGGGGGGGGACACCGGGGAGCTGTTTTTT
CDR3 protein: CASPLAGGDTGELFF
clone size: -
J gene: TRBJ2-2
V gene: TRBV6-5
D gene: TRBD2

CDR3 DNA: TGTGCCAGCAGCCAAGAACAGGGGAACTACGAGCAGTACTTC
CDR3 protein: CASSQEQGNYEQYF
clone size: -
J gene: TRBJ2-7
V gene: TRBV3-1/TRBV3-2
D gene: TRBD1

CDR3 DNA: TGTGCCAGCAGCGTAGCAACGAACACTGAAGCTTTCTTT
CDR3 protein: CASSVATNTEAFF
clone size: many
J gene: TRBJ1-1
V gene: TRBV9
D gene: -

CDR3 DNA: TGCGCCAGCAGCCTCGGGACTAGCTCCTACAATGAGCAGTTCTTC
CDR3 protein: CASSLGTSSYNEQFF
clone size: -
J gene: TRBJ2-1
V gene: TRBV4-1
D gene: TRBD2

CDR3 DNA: TGTGCCAGCAGCGTAGTCCCTAGCGGGGGTGAGACCCAGTACTTC
CDR3 protein: CASSVVPSGGETQYF
clone size: -
J gene: TRBJ2-5
V gene: TRBV9
D gene: TRBD2

CDR3 DNA: TGTGCCAGCAGCTCCGGGATCCTCTACGAGCAGTACTTC
CDR3 protein: CASSSGILYEQYF
clone size: -
J gene: TRBJ2-7
V gene: TRBV7-2
D gene: -

CDR3 DNA: TGTGCCAGCAGGGGGACAGGGGGAGAGACCCAGTACTTC
CDR3 protein: CASRGTGGETQYF
clone size: -
J gene: TRBJ2-5
V gene: TRBV2
D gene: TRBD1

CDR3 DNA: TGTGCCAGTAGTGTTCAGGGGGGTTCCTACGAGCAGTACTTC
CDR3 protein: CASSVQGGSYEQYF
clone size: few
J gene: TRBJ2-7
V gene: TRBV19
D gene: -

CDR3 DNA: TGTGCCATCAGTGAGCCCGGGGGGGGACTAAGCTACGAGCAGTACTTC
CDR3 protein: CAISEPGGGLSYEQYF
clone size: many
J gene: TRBJ2-7
V gene: TRBV10-3
D gene: TRBD2

CDR3 DNA: TGTGCCAGCAGCCTGGACATACCGGGGAATTCACCCCTCCACTTT
CDR3 protein: CASSLDIPGNSPLHF
clone size: -
J gene: TRBJ1-6
V gene: TRBV5-4
D gene: -

CDR3 DNA: TGTGCCAGCAGTTCCCGGGGGCGGAATGAAAAACTGTTTTTT
CDR3 protein: CASSSRGRNEKLFF
clone size: -
J gene: TRBJ1-4
V gene: TRBV6-5
D gene: -

CDR3 DNA: TGCAGTGCTAGTCGGGGGGGAGATGGCTACACCTTC
CDR3 protein: CSASRGGDGYTF
clone size: -
J gene: TRBJ1-2
V gene: TRBV20-1
D gene: -

CDR3 DNA: TGCGCCAGCAGCCAAGATTGGGGGACGGGGATCAGGGGTGAGCAGTTCTTC
CDR3 protein: CASSQDWGTGIRGEQFF
clone size: -
J gene: TRBJ2-1
V gene: TRBV4-3
D gene: -

CDR3 DNA: TGTGCCAGCAGTTTCGGAGGGTTCAAGGACACCATATATTTT
CDR3 protein: CASSFGGFKDTIYF
clone size: -
J gene: TRBJ1-3
V gene: TRBV6-5
D gene: -

CDR3 DNA: TGTGCCAGAACCACCTCCCCCCCGGGGCAAGAGACCCAGTACTTC
CDR3 protein: CARTTSPPGQETQYF
clone size: -
J gene: TRBJ2-5
V gene: TRBV5-3
D gene: -

CDR3 DNA: TGTGCCAGCAGCTTCCAGTCTAATGAAAAACTGTTTTTT
CDR3 protein: CASSFQSNEKLFF
clone size: -
J gene: TRBJ1-4
V gene: TRBV7-9
D gene: -

CDR3 DNA: TGTGCCAGCAGCACCGTGGCTGGAGCAGATACGCAGTATTTT
CDR3 protein: CASSTVAGADTQYF
clone size: -
J gene: TRBJ2-3
V gene: TRBV11-2
D gene: -

CDR3 DNA: TGCGCCAGCAGCTTGGCGACAGGGAAGGACCAGCCCCAGCATTTT
CDR3 protein: CASSLATGKDQPQHF
clone size: -
J gene: TRBJ1-5
V gene: TRBV5-1
D gene: TRBD1

CDR3 DNA: TGTGCCAGCGCTAAGCTCAGGGATGAGCAGTTCTTC
CDR3 protein: CASAKLRDEQFF
clone size: -
J gene: TRBJ2-1
V gene: TRBV5-4
D gene: -

CDR3 DNA: TGTGCCAGCAGCTCGCCGGGACAGGTGGTCTATGGCTACACCTTC
CDR3 protein: CASSSPGQVVYGYTF
clone size: -
J gene: TRBJ1-2
V gene: TRBV7-2
D gene: TRBD1

CDR3 DNA: TGTGCCAGCAGCGTGGACAGGGGGCGGATTCAGCCCCAGCATTTT
CDR3 protein: CASSVDRGRIQPQHF
clone size: -
J gene: TRBJ1-5
V gene: TRBV9
D gene: TRBD1

CDR3 DNA: TGTGCCAGCAGTTACTCAGCCCTTAGCAATCAGCCCCAGCATTTT
CDR3 protein: CASSYSALSNQPQHF
clone size: -
J gene: TRBJ1-5
V gene: TRBV6-6
D gene: -

CDR3 DNA: TGCGCCAGCCCGGCCACAAGGGTGATGAACACTGAAGCTTTCTTT
CDR3 protein: CASPATRVMNTEAFF
clone size: -
J gene: TRBJ1-1
V gene: TRBV5-1
D gene: -

CDR3 DNA: TGTGCCAGTAGTATAGTCGGGGGACTAGCCGGGCCCCAGCATTTT
CDR3 protein: CASSIVGGLAGPQHF
clone size: -
J gene: TRBJ1-5
V gene: TRBV19
D gene: -

CDR3 DNA: TGTGCCAGCAGCTTGGCAGGGCAAAGCAATCAGCCCCAGCATTTT
CDR3 protein: CASSLAGQSNQPQHF
clone size: -
J gene: TRBJ1-5
V gene: TRBV5-4
D gene: -

CDR3 DNA: TGTGCCAGCAGCCACCCTTCCGGGGGGGCGGACGAGCAGTACTTC
CDR3 protein: CASSHPSGGADEQYF
clone size: -
J gene: TRBJ2-7
V gene: TRBV7-9
D gene: TRBD2

CDR3 DNA: TGTGCCAGCAGCTTGAATCGATCCCCCACGACAGATACGCAGTATTTT
CDR3 protein: CASSLNRSPTTDTQYF
clone size: -
J gene: TRBJ2-3
V gene: TRBV5-5
D gene: -

CDR3 DNA: TGCGCCAGCAGTGAGAGGGTGGACGCGGGCTACACCTTC
CDR3 protein: CASSERVDAGYTF
clone size: -
J gene: TRBJ1-2
V gene: TRBV10-1
D gene: -

CDR3 DNA: TGTGCCAGCAGTGACGGTGGGGCCTCTGGAAACACCATATATTTT
CDR3 protein: CASSDGGASGNTIYF
clone size: -
J gene: TRBJ1-3
V gene: TRBV6-1
D gene: -

CDR3 DNA: TGCGCCAGCAGCCCGGGACAGGGAGTCTATGGCTACACCTTC
CDR3 protein: CASSPGQGVYGYTF
clone size: -
J gene: TRBJ1-2
V gene: TRBV5-1
D gene: TRBD1

CDR3 DNA: TGTGCCAGCAGCGGACAGGGGGCCCGTGAGCAGTTCTTC
CDR3 protein: CASSGQGAREQFF
clone size: -
J gene: TRBJ2-1
V gene: TRBV3-1/TRBV3-2
D gene: TRBD1

CDR3 DNA: TGTGCCAGTAGTGCTGGATACCTGGGCTACACCTTC
CDR3 protein: CASSAGYLGYTF
clone size: -
J gene: TRBJ1-2
V gene: TRBV19
D gene: -

CDR3 DNA: TGCGCCAGCAGCCAAGACTTTCAGGGCTACACCTTC
CDR3 protein: CASSQDFQGYTF
clone size: -
J gene: TRBJ1-2
V gene: TRBV4-3
D gene: -

CDR3 DNA: TGTGCCAGCAGTCCAACTAGCGGGGTAGAGCAGTTCTTC
CDR3 protein: CASSPTSGVEQFF
clone size: once
J gene: TRBJ2-1
V gene: TRBV7-2
D gene: TRBD2

CDR3 DNA: TGTGCCAGCAGTGAAATGATACAGGGGTGGAAGTACTTC
CDR3 protein: CASSEMIQGWKYF
clone size: few
J gene: TRBJ2-7
V gene: TRBV6-1
D gene: TRBD1

CDR3 DNA: TGTGCCAGCAGCGCAAAGGGGCCCTCAAGTGGGGAGCTGTTTTTT
CDR3 protein: CASSAKGPSSGELFF
clone size: -
J gene: TRBJ2-2
V gene: TRBV11-3
D gene: -

CDR3 DNA: TGTGCCAGCGGTCCGGACAGGAACACAGATACGCAGTATTTT
CDR3 protein: CASGPDRNTDTQYF
clone size: -
J gene: TRBJ2-3
V gene: TRBV2
D gene: TRBD1

CDR3 DNA: TGTGCCAGCAGTTACTCGGTAAAGTGGGAGGACAGGGGCAACTATGGCTACACCTTC
CDR3 protein: CASSYSVKWEDRGNYGYTF
clone size: -
J gene: TRBJ1-2
V gene: TRBV6-2/TRBV6-3
D gene: TRBD1

CDR3 DNA: TGTGCCACCAGCAGAGATACGGATACGCAGTATTTT
CDR3 protein: CATSRDTDTQYF
clone size: -
J gene: TRBJ2-3
V gene: TRBV15
D gene: -

CDR3 DNA: TGCGCCAGCAGCCAAGGCGGCGGCGTCTCCTACGAGCAGTACTTC
CDR3 protein: CASSQGGGVSYEQYF
clone size: -
J gene: TRBJ2-7
V gene: TRBV4-3
D gene: -

CDR3 DNA: TGTGCCAGCAGGATGCTGGGGGCTAACACCGGGGAGCTGTTTTTT
CDR3 protein: CASRMLGANTGELFF
clone size: -
J gene: TRBJ2-2
V gene: TRBV7-2
D gene: -

CDR3 DNA: TGTGCCAGCAGTTTATCCGGACAGTCCCGCTCTTCACCCCTCCACTTT
CDR3 protein: CASSLSGQSRSSPLHF
clone size: -
J gene: TRBJ1-6
V gene: TRBV27
D gene: -

CDR3 DNA: TGTGCCAGCAGCCAATCCGTGACGGGGAACACTGAAGCTTTCTTT
CDR3 protein: CASSQSVTGNTEAFF
clone size: -
J gene: TRBJ1-1
V gene: TRBV3-1/TRBV3-2
D gene: -